The 9 T cell receptor beta chains below come from one sample, sequenced in a study of T cell changes during pregnancy in multiple sclerosis. Sequencing was performed with immunoSEQ multiplex PCR; in TCRdb, only in-frame clones are kept and a portion is missing. The data hold around 66,000 clones, with around 92% observed a single time. The specimen was peripheral blood, collected in the third trimester of pregnancy. All receptors derive from a female donor in good health, enrolled as a control in a pregnancy study.

V is TRBV2 and J is TRBJ1-5; 8 nucleotides align to TRBD1. CDR3 length equals 16 residues. The V segment lost 6 bases and the J segment 7 bases; nucleotides outside the gene matches: 14. Per germline, CDR1 SNHLY and CDR2 FYNNEI. The DNA for the CDR3 is TGTGCCAGCAGATACGGGACAGGTCTCCTCGGGCAGCCCCAGCATTTT. Protein product: CASRYGTGLLGQPQHF.

The chain recombines TRBV18 with TRBJ1-5; D gene ambiguous. The germline gives CDR1 KGHSH, CDR2 LQKENI. This CDR3 spans 16 amino acids. V dropped 0 bases and J dropped 2 bases, with 11 bases sitting between them. CDR3 nucleotides: TGTGCCAGCTCACCACCGAGCGGCGGAGGCAATCAGCCCCAGCATTTT. This encodes CASSPPSGGGNQPQHF. The full variable domain, with the rest looked up from reference TRBV18 and TRBJ1-5, is NAGVMQNPRHLVRRRGQEARLRCSPMKGHSHVYWYRQLPEEGLKFMVYLQKENIIDESGMPKERFSAEFPKEGPSILRIQQVVRGDSAAYFCASSPPSGGGNQPQHFGDGTRLSIL.

The chain carries TRBV25-1 and TRBJ1-1, with 7 bases that match TRBD1. Losses at the gene ends were 4 bases for V and 1 base for J; bases not matched to a gene: 3. Germline V gene lookup returns CDR1 MGHDK and CDR2 SYGVNS. The CDR3 extends over 14 amino acids. This CDR3 is CASSADRENTEAFF. The CDR3 DNA follows: TGTGCCAGCAGTGCAGACAGGGAGAACACTGAAGCTTTCTTT.

This chain links TRBV7-8 with TRBJ2-1; weak D call: TRBD2 (5 bases). Germline values: CDR1 SGHVS, CDR2 FQNEAQ. This CDR3 contains 16 residues. V lost 0 bases, J lost 8 bases, and 17 bases lay in between. The CDR3 region is CASSLARVSNLHEQFF. As DNA, the CDR3 is TGTGCCAGCAGCTTAGCGAGGGTGTCAAATCTGCATGAGCAGTTCTTC.

The CDR3 here is CAISESGGISYEQYF. In DNA, the CDR3 is TGTGCCATCAGTGAGTCGGGCGGGATCTCCTACGAGCAGTACTTC. The J gene is TRBJ2-7, the V gene TRBV10-3; a possible D gene is TRBD2 (6 bases). V lost 0 bases to trimming and J lost 0 bases, with 9 bases between them. CDR1 is ENHRY and CDR2 is SYGVKD in the germline V gene. The CDR3 runs to 15 residues.

The chain is built from TRBV6-1 and TRBJ1-2; TRBD1 is a possible D gene (5 bases). The CDR3 has 14 residues. Germline V CDR1 and CDR2: MNHNS, SASEGT. The V end lost 7 bases, the J end lost 8 bases, and 20 bases lay between the germline ends. The CDR3 region is CASIPSGVFSGYTF. CDR3 coding DNA: TGTGCCAGCATCCCCTCGGGGGTGTTTAGCGGCTACACCTTC.

The chain uses TRBV5-1 and TRBJ2-7; TRBD1 agrees at 10 bases. The CDR3 covers 15 residues. CDR1 is SGHRS, CDR2 YFSETQ, per germline. With V trimmed by 3 bases and J by 5 bases, 8 bases remained unmatched. CDR3 coding DNA: TGCGCCAGCAGCTCCGGCCGGGACAGGGGTGACGAGCAGTACTTC. Translation: CASSSGRDRGDEQYF.

This clone was detected once. This chain joins TRBV6-1 and TRBJ2-7; 10 bases fit TRBD1. The CDR3 length is 13 residues. The ends lost 8 bases at V and 4 bases at J; junction bases unmatched: 5. Germline CDR1 MNHNS, CDR2 SASEGT. The DNA for the CDR3 is TGTGCCAGCCGCGGGACAGGGGAATACGAGCAGTACTTC. It codes for CASRGTGEYEQYF.

The chain has TRBV7-9 and TRBJ2-7, with TRBD1 matching 10 bases. The V segment lost 5 bases and the J segment 6 bases; nucleotides outside the gene matches: 13. CDR1 SEHNR and CDR2 FQNEAQ come from the germline V gene (reference sequence). CDR3 length: 16 amino acids. The CDR3 sequence: CASSPTTGGFVSEQYF. In DNA form, the CDR3 reads TGTGCCAGCAGCCCGACGACAGGGGGCTTTGTCTCCGAGCAGTACTTC.